A single sample is the source of the 20 T cell receptor beta chains below, sequenced in a study of T-cell memory formation after mild COVID-19. TCRdb analysed the 5' RACE reads with MiXCR anew, one entry per CDR3 protein. This sample carries some 450,000 distinct CDR3 sequences, more than 15% of them seen once, and the ten largest clones take 20% to 25%. The sample taken for sequencing was PBMCs or a T cell subset sorted from them (not recorded which). Receptor source: a man aged 18 to 29 who had mild COVID-19 (a few samples of this study predate the infection). Cell type and time point are not known.

This chain joins TRBV6-2 or TRBV6-3 and TRBJ2-4, with 10 positions matching TRBD1. Germline assignment: CDR1 MNHEY and CDR2 SVGEGT. There are 15 residues in the CDR3. J was trimmed by 8 bases and V by 4 bases; bases with no gene match: 8. The CDR3 DNA is TGTGCCAGCAGTTCCACAGACAGGGGGCTGGACATTCAGTACTTC. Amino acid sequence: CASSSTDRGLDIQYF.

This clonotype showed up just a few times. The chain uses TRBV3-1 and TRBJ1-1; D is unclear. Trimming took off 1 base at V and 1 base at J, with 10 bases between the two ends. Germline values: CDR1 LGHDT, CDR2 YNNKEL (reference sequence). The CDR3 sequence is 15 residues long. This chain's CDR3 is CASSQVLTGNTEAFF. CDR3 DNA: TGTGCCAGCAGCCAAGTTCTGACGGGGAACACTGAAGCTTTCTTT.

This clonotype appeared a few times. V gene TRBV6-5 combines with J gene TRBJ1-1, with D possibly TRBD1 on 6 matching bases. CDR1 is MNHEY and CDR2 is SVGAGI in the germline V gene. This CDR3 is 13 amino acids long. V lost 5 bases and J lost 5, with 12 bases in between. CDR3 residues: CASSALQGTEAFF. For the CDR3, the DNA is TGTGCCAGCAGTGCCCTACAGGGAACTGAAGCTTTCTTT.

The rearrangement uses TRBV4-3 and TRBJ2-3; D not resolved. Trimming stripped 0 bases from V and 4 bases from J, with 11 bases between. CDR3 length equals 15 residues. CDR1 is LGHNA and CDR2 is YSLEER in the germline V gene. The CDR3 loop is CASSQDAGRSDTQYF. CDR3 in DNA: TGCGCCAGCAGCCAAGACGCAGGACGGTCAGATACGCAGTATTTT.

This clonotype was detected only a few times. V usage is TRBV6-2 or TRBV6-3 and J usage is TRBJ2-7, with 12 bases lining up with TRBD2. V dropped 4 bases and J dropped 5; count of bases not matched to a gene: 9. The CDR3 consists of 16 residues. In germline, CDR1 is MNHEY, CDR2 SVGEGT. The CDR3 is CASSLSTSGGFNEQYF. CDR3 nucleotide sequence: TGTGCCAGCAGTTTGTCGACTAGCGGGGGATTCAACGAGCAGTACTTC.

The CDR3 DNA is TGCAGCGTTAGACAGGGTGGCACAGATACGCAGTATTTT. It specifies CSVRQGGTDTQYF. The J gene is TRBJ2-3, the V gene TRBV29-1; 7 bases map to TRBD1. This CDR3 spans 13 amino acids. Germline CDR1 SQVTM, CDR2 ANQGSEA. The V gene end was trimmed by 5 bases and the J gene end by 1 base; junction bases not matched to a gene: 3.

This sequence joins TRBV28 and TRBJ2-7; 8 nucleotides align to TRBD1. This CDR3 is built from 13 residues. In germline, CDR1 is MDHEN, CDR2 SYDVKM. Trimming cost V 2 bases and J 6 bases; bases outside gene matches: 3. The CDR3 here is CASSLIDRGEQYV. In nucleotides, the CDR3 is TGTGCCAGCAGTTTAATTGACAGGGGCGAGCAGTACGTC.

This clonotype was seen a few times. The chain links TRBV7-9 to TRBJ2-6; TRBD1 might be the D (5 bases). The CDR3 has 15 amino acids. V lost 7 bases and J 1 base, leaving 11 bases between the germline ends. Germline V gives CDR1 SEHNR, CDR2 FQNEAQ (reference sequence). The CDR3 loop reads CASNWGGSGANVLTF. The CDR3 coding sequence is TGTGCCAGCAACTGGGGCGGATCTGGGGCCAACGTCCTGACTTTC.

This clonotype was counted a few times. CDR3 protein: CASGLGLGGGFTGELFF. CDR3 sequence (DNA): TGTGCTAGTGGTTTGGGCCTTGGGGGAGGATTCACCGGGGAGCTGTTTTTT. This rearrangement joins TRBV12-5 to TRBJ2-2, with D possibly matching TRBD2 (6 bases). The CDR3 spans 17 residues. Germline V gives CDR1 LGHNT, CDR2 FRNRAP. V lost 1 base and J 4 bases, leaving 16 bases between the germline ends. The entire variable domain, with the rest obtained from reference TRBV12-5 and TRBJ2-2, is as follows: DARVTQTPRHKVTEMGQEVTMRCQPILGHNTVFWYRQTMMQGLELLAYFRNRAPLDDSGMPKDRFSAEMPDATLATLKIQPSEPRDSAVYFCASGLGLGGGFTGELFFGEGSRLTVL.

The J gene is TRBJ2-7, the V gene TRBV6-5, with 7 bases fitting TRBD1. Germline CDR1 is MNHEY and CDR2 is SVGAGI. This CDR3 is built from 14 residues. V dropped 0 bases and J dropped 6; count of bases not matched to a gene: 5. The CDR3 DNA is TGTGCCAGCAGTTACTCTACAGGGGTTATCGAGCAGTACTTC. This sequence encodes CASSYSTGVIEQYF.

The rearrangement uses TRBV7-8 and TRBJ1-3; weak D call: TRBD1 (5 bases). The germline CDR1 and CDR2 sequences are SGHVS and FQNEAQ. V was cut by 5 bases and J by 0 bases, with 11 bases left in between. The CDR3 runs 15 residues. CDR3 sequence (DNA): TGTGCCAGCAGCCACAGGATAAACTCTGGAAACACCATATATTTT. This translates into CASSHRINSGNTIYF.

The gene calls are TRBV20-1 and TRBJ1-1; D is unresolved. Trimming shortened V by 5 bases and J by 10 bases, and 11 bases separated the two germline ends. In germline, CDR1 is DFQATT, CDR2 SNEGSKA (reference sequence). This CDR3 is 10 amino acids long. CDR3 DNA sequence: TGCAGTGCTCTCAGGAGGCGAGCTTTCTTT. Translating gives CSALRRRAFF.

In this sample, this clonotype turned up a few times. The chain has TRBV5-1 and TRBJ2-2; 11 bases fit TRBD2. The CDR3 runs to 15 residues. Germline V CDR1 and CDR2: SGHRS, YFSETQ. V lost 3 bases to trimming and J lost 5 bases; unmatched junction nucleotides: 3. The CDR3 DNA sequence: TGCGCCAGCAGCTCGCCTAGCGGGGGGACCGGGGAGCTGTTTTTT. It yields the protein CASSSPSGGTGELFF.

This chain connects TRBV5-6 to TRBJ2-7; D not certain. Per the germline V gene, CDR1 is SGHDT and CDR2 is YYEEEE. The CDR3 loop spans 12 amino acids. The V and J ends lost 7 bases and 0 bases respectively, with 8 bases between them. CDR3 coding DNA: TGTGCCAGCTCAGGCCTCTCCTACGAGCAGTACGTC. Protein product: CASSGLSYEQYV.

This clonotype was observed at least ten times. J is TRBJ1-6 and V is TRBV20-1; D perhaps matches TRBD1 (5 bases). V shed 0 bases and J shed 10 bases, with 25 bases lying between them. The CDR3 loop spans 18 amino acids. In germline, CDR1 is DFQATT, CDR2 SNEGSKA (reference sequence). CDR3 loop: CSARDIEDIGTNGSPLHF. The CDR3 DNA is TGCAGTGCTAGAGATATCGAGGACATAGGGACCAACGGGTCACCCCTCCACTTT.

This clonotype was counted a few times. The gene calls are TRBV7-9 and TRBJ2-7; weak D call: TRBD2 (6 bases). This CDR3 is 14 amino acids long. V dropped 4 bases and J dropped 2 bases, with 12 bases sitting between them. In germline, CDR1 is SEHNR, CDR2 FQNEAQ (reference sequence). DNA for the CDR3: TGTGCCAGCAGCTCGGGACTCCGTCCCTACGAGCAGTACTTC. This encodes CASSSGLRPYEQYF.

The chain has TRBV7-3 and TRBJ2-1, with D hard to call. The CDR3 covers 15 residues. Germline V lookup: CDR1 SGHTA, CDR2 FQGTGA. V shed 3 bases and J shed 0 bases, with 9 bases lying between them. DNA of the CDR3: TGTGCCAGCAGCTTGAGTACCCTCTCCTACAATGAGCAGTTCTTC. It yields the protein CASSLSTLSYNEQFF.

This clonotype occurred a few times. The rearrangement joins TRBV15 to TRBJ1-4; D gene uncertain. The CDR3 runs to 14 residues. Trimming shortened V by 8 bases and J by 6 bases, and 16 bases separated the two germline ends. Germline CDR1 is LNHNV and CDR2 is YYDKDF (reference sequence). The CDR3: CATQAARAYEKLFF. DNA of the CDR3: TGTGCCACCCAGGCGGCCCGAGCATATGAAAAACTGTTTTTT. The full variable domain, in which reference TRBV15 and TRBJ1-4 provide the parts outside the CDR3, is DAMVIQNPRYQVTQFGKPVTLSCSQTLNHNVMYWYQQKSSQAPKLLFHYYDKDFNNEADTPDNFQSRRPNTSFCFLDIRSPGLGDTAMYLCATQAARAYEKLFFGSGTQLSVL.

The chain joins TRBV5-1 to TRBJ1-5; 9 bases are shared with TRBD1. The CDR3 consists of 17 residues. Germline loops: CDR1 SGHRS, CDR2 YFSETQ. V lost 4 bases, J lost 0 bases, and 8 bases stayed unmatched. In nucleotides, the CDR3 is TGCGCCAGCAGCCCCGGGACAGGGTTCCCTAGCAATCAGCCCCAGCATTTT. Amino acids: CASSPGTGFPSNQPQHF.

The rearrangement uses TRBV4-2 and TRBJ1-5, with no clear D. Trimming stripped 7 bases from V and 6 bases from J, with 19 bases between. This CDR3 contains 15 residues. CDR1 is LGHNA and CDR2 is YNFKEQ in the germline V gene. The CDR3 reads CASTQSGLSGQPQHF. CDR3 in DNA: TGTGCCAGCACCCAGAGCGGGCTTTCCGGTCAGCCCCAGCATTTT.